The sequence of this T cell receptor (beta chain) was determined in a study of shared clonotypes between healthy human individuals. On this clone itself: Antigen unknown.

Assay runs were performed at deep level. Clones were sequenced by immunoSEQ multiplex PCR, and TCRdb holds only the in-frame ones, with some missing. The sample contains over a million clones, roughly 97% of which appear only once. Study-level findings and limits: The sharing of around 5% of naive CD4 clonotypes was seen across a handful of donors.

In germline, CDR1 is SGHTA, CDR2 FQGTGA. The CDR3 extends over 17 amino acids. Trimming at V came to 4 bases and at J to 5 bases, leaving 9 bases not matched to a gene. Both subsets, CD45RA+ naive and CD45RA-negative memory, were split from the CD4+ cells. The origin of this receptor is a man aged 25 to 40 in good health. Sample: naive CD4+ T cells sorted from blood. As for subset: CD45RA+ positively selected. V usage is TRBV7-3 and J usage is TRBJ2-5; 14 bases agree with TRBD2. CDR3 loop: CASSSGLAGDLGETQYF. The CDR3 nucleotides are TGTGCCAGCAGCTCGGGACTAGCGGGAGATCTGGGGGAGACCCAGTACTTC. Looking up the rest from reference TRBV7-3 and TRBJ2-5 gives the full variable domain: GAGVSQTPSNKVTEKGKYVELRCDPISGHTALYWYRQSLGQGPEFLIYFQGTGAADDSGLPNDRFFAVRPEGSVSTLKIQRTERGDSAVYLCASSSGLAGDLGETQYFGPGTRLLVL.